These 9 T cell receptor beta chains were sequenced from one sample in a study of neurological immune-mediated disorders. Via MiXCR, TCRdb re-called the 5' RACE reads, giving one row per CDR3 protein. Of 65,000 to 85,000 distinct CDR3 sequences listed, around 3% are singletons. What was sequenced was PBMCs. The receptors shown here come from a woman in her fifties or sixties with multiple sclerosis.

This clonotype has ten or more counts. V usage is TRBV6-6 and J usage is TRBJ2-3; D tentatively fits TRBD1 or TRBD2 (7 bases each). Per germline, CDR1 MNHNY and CDR2 SVGAGI (reference sequence). CDR3 length: 15 residues. With 5 bases removed from V and 2 bases from J, the gap between germline ends came to 14 bases. CDR3 loop: CASSQQGRDTDTQYF. The CDR3 DNA sequence: TGTGCCAGCAGTCAACAGGGGAGGGACACAGATACGCAGTATTTT.

The sample holds many counts of this clonotype. The chain is built from TRBV7-9 and TRBJ2-5, with D possibly TRBD1 on 5 matching bases. From germline, CDR1 is SEHNR and CDR2 FQNEAQ (reference sequence). The CDR3 sequence is 14 residues long. Trimming removed 5 bases at V and 5 bases at J, with 15 bases between. In DNA form, the CDR3 reads TGTGCCAGCAGCCACGCAGGGCCTTGGGAGACCCAGTACTTC. Its translation is CASSHAGPWETQYF.

This clonotype was seen a few times. This may arise from a read error, as a much more abundant clone is one base away. This sequence joins TRBV5-1 and TRBJ1-5, with D unclear. From germline, CDR1 is SGHRS and CDR2 YFSETQ. The CDR3 extends over 14 amino acids. The CDR3 loop is CASSLGVFGQHQHF. The CDR3 DNA follows: TGCGCCAGCAGCTTGGGGGTTTTCGGCCAGCACCAGCATTTT. The variable domain in full, with the rest retrieved from reference TRBV5-1 and TRBJ1-5, is KAGVTQTPRYLIKTRGQQVTLSCSPISGHRSVSWYQQTPGQGLQFLFEYFSETQRNKGNFPGRFSGRQFSNSRSEMNVSTLELGDSALYLCASSLGVFGQHQHFGDGTRLSIL.

This clonotype was detected ten times or more. V usage is TRBV9 and J usage is TRBJ1-6, with 9 bases lining up with TRBD1. CDR1 and CDR2 from the germline V gene are SGDLS and YYNGEE. Unmatched junction bases numbered 4, after V lost 7 bases and J lost 8 bases. The CDR3 consists of 13 residues. The CDR3 nucleotides read TGTGCCAGCTCCCGGGACAGGGATTCACCCCTCCACTTT. It is translated as CASSRDRDSPLHF.

This clonotype was counted at least ten times. The rearrangement links TRBV6-2 or TRBV6-3 to TRBJ1-1, with a weak D call TRBD1 (6 bases). This CDR3 contains 12 residues. CDR1 is MNHEY, CDR2 SVGEGT, per germline. Trimming stripped 7 bases from V and 5 bases from J, with 11 bases between. Here the CDR3 reads CASKGGYTEAFF. CDR3 bases: TGTGCCAGCAAGGGGGGATATACTGAAGCTTTCTTT.

This clonotype was found a few times. This sequence joins TRBV6-5 and TRBJ1-1; D is unclear. This CDR3 is built from 13 residues. Germline V gene lookup returns CDR1 MNHEY and CDR2 SVGAGI. Between the trimmed V and J ends, which lost 2 bases and 5 bases, there was a span of 9 bases. In nucleotides, the CDR3 is TGTGCCAGCAGTTACCGGGGAGATACTGAAGCTTTCTTT. Residues: CASSYRGDTEAFF.

This clonotype has a count of ten or more. The chain joins TRBV14 to TRBJ2-3; D gene uncertain. The CDR3 is 11 amino acids. Trimming removed 4 bases at V and 5 bases at J, with 4 bases between. The germline CDR1 and CDR2 sequences are SGHDN and FVKESK. DNA of the CDR3: TGTGCCAGCAGCCTCCAAGATACGCAGTATTTT. It yields the protein CASSLQDTQYF.

This clonotype has at least ten counts. The chain is built from TRBV5-1 and TRBJ2-3; D remains unclear. V was shortened by 2 bases and J by 6 bases, with 16 bases between the two germline ends. There are 15 residues in the CDR3. Germline V gives CDR1 SGHRS, CDR2 YFSETQ. CDR3 sequence reads: CASSFQRLHQDTQYF. The CDR3 DNA reads as TGCGCCAGCAGCTTCCAACGGCTTCACCAGGATACGCAGTATTTT.

In its sample, this clonotype was seen many times. The V call is TRBV7-2, the J call TRBJ2-3; the D gene is possibly TRBD1 (6 bases). CDR3 length: 12 residues. Germline CDR1 is SGHTA and CDR2 is FQGNSA. V lost 5 bases to trimming and J lost 7 bases, with 10 bases between them. The CDR3 spells CASSVGTNTQYF. The CDR3 DNA reads TGTGCCAGCAGCGTAGGGACAAATACGCAGTATTTT.